The source of this TCR beta chain is a study of cytotoxic CD8 clonotypes in ibrutinib-treated CLL. V was pared by 4 bases and J by 2 bases, with 18 bases between. The V gene's germline CDR1 is SGHDT and CDR2 YYEEEE. This CDR3 is 16 amino acids long. For TCR beta libraries, roughly 1.9 micrograms of genomic DNA were obtained from cryopreserved PBMCs. Researchers set a sequencing depth target of 1 in 200,000 to 1 in 1 million T cells. The data were produced by immunoSEQ multiplex PCR, yet TCRdb's version contains in-frame clones alone and is incomplete. The table lists 45,000 to 60,000 clones, around 55% of them singletons, with about 20% in the top ten.

The sequencing used PBMCs, collected after 24 months of ibrutinib treatment. The chain links TRBV5-6 to TRBJ1-2, with a tentative D call TRBD1 (6 bases). The receptor comes from a human donor with chronic lymphocytic leukemia. Here the CDR3 DNA reads TGTGCCAGCAGCGGCCGGGACAAACCGGCCAACTATGGCTACACCTTC. Its translation is CASSGRDKPANYGYTF.